The 23 T cell receptor beta chains listed next were all sequenced from one sample in a study of post-analysis software for immune sequencing data. Study-level points and caveats: Controls had lower frequencies than patients of five TRBV segments, which included TRBV5-6, TRBV5-1 and TRBV20-1.

TCR beta libraries were prepared from cDNA with unique molecular identifiers. TCRdb called the PCR reads again in MiXCR, with one record for every CDR3 protein. Among hundreds of thousands of distinct CDR3 sequences listed, over 45% were seen once. These TCRs' antigens remain unknown. The sample taken for sequencing was blood. These TCRs come from a girl aged 2 to 10 with multiple sclerosis.

In its sample, this clonotype was seen a few times. The V and J genes are TRBV5-1 and TRBJ2-1; D gene unclear. Between the trimmed V and J ends, which lost 0 bases and 0 bases, there was a span of 13 bases. Germline CDR1 SGHRS, CDR2 YFSETQ. The CDR3 is 17 residues long. CDR3 in amino acids: CASSLVAAATSYNEQFF. For the CDR3, the DNA is TGCGCCAGCAGCTTGGTTGCGGCGGCGACCTCCTACAATGAGCAGTTCTTC.

The gene calls are TRBV7-2 and TRBJ2-1, with 8 bases fitting TRBD1. The CDR3 totals 16 residues. V shed 5 bases, J shed 0 bases, and the junction held 6 bases outside the gene matches. Per germline, CDR1 SGHTA and CDR2 FQGNSA. CDR3 coding DNA: TGTGCCAGCAGCCAGGGGGCGCCGGGCTCCTACAATGAGCAGTTCTTC. Its translation: CASSQGAPGSYNEQFF.

This sequence joins TRBV6-5 and TRBJ2-1, with D unresolved. With 2 bases removed from V and 2 bases from J, the gap between germline ends came to 13 bases. The CDR3 length is 16 residues. CDR1 MNHEY and CDR2 SVGAGI come from the germline V gene. The CDR3: CASSYDGLGAYNEQFF. For the CDR3, the DNA is TGTGCCAGCAGTTACGACGGGCTAGGCGCCTACAATGAGCAGTTCTTC.

This chain links TRBV18 with TRBJ1-3; tentative D call: TRBD1 (5 bases). CDR1 and CDR2 from the germline V gene are KGHSH and LQKENI. The CDR3 is 15 amino acids. Trimming took 3 bases from V and 4 from J, leaving 13 bases between them. DNA of the CDR3: TGTGCCAGCTCACCTGGTCGCGGGGCAGGAAACACCATATATTTT. It encodes CASSPGRGAGNTIYF.

The CDR3 DNA reads as TGCGCCAGCAGCTTGGTTGGACTACCACGGGGGGATGAGCAGTTCTTC. Translating gives CASSLVGLPRGDEQFF. This sequence joins TRBV5-1 and TRBJ2-1, with 7 bases aligning to TRBD2. Germline V CDR1 and CDR2: SGHRS, YFSETQ. This CDR3 has 16 amino acids. The V gene end was trimmed by 0 bases and the J gene end by 8 bases; junction bases not matched to a gene: 11. Combining the CDR3 with reference TRBV5-1 and TRBJ2-1 gives the whole variable domain KAGVTQTPRYLIKTRGQQVTLSCSPISGHRSVSWYQQTPGQGLQFLFEYFSETQRNKGNFPGRFSGRQFSNSRSEMNVSTLELGDSALYLCASSLVGLPRGDEQFFGPGTRLTVL.

V is TRBV5-1 and J is TRBJ2-7; D is perhaps TRBD1 (5 bases). Judging by the DNA end, TRBJ2-5 fits better; the J call may be wrong. CDR1 SGHRS and CDR2 YFSETQ come from the germline V gene. The CDR3 sequence is 14 residues long. In DNA, the CDR3 is TGCGCCAGCAGCTTGGGAGTCAGGGTAGGGACCCAGTACTTC. Amino acid sequence: CASSLGVRVGTQYF.

The V call is TRBV11-2, the J call TRBJ2-7, with 12 bases lining up with TRBD2. The CDR3 has 16 amino acids. V was pared by 6 bases and J by 7 bases, with 13 bases of the junction left unmatched. CDR1 and CDR2 (germline): SGHAT, FQNNGV. The CDR3 DNA sequence: TGTGCCAGCAGACCCGTCCCTAGCGGGAGGGCCCGAGAGCAGTACTTC. Protein sequence: CASRPVPSGRAREQYF.

This clonotype was found a few times. V and J are TRBV27 and TRBJ1-2; D remains unclear. V lost 6 bases and J lost 6, with 11 bases in between. The germline V gene encodes CDR1 MNHEY and CDR2 SMNVEV (reference sequence). The CDR3 has 12 amino acids. The CDR3, as DNA: TGTGCCAGCAGCCCAGGACGAAATGGCTACACCTTC. Its protein is CASSPGRNGYTF.

The chain combines TRBV11-3 with TRBJ1-1; D uncertain. Germline loops: CDR1 SGHNT, CDR2 YENEEA. V lost 2 bases and J 3 bases, leaving 13 bases between the germline ends. This CDR3 is 15 amino acids long. DNA for the CDR3: TGTGCCAGCAGCTTAACTGGACCCCTGGACACTGAAGCTTTCTTT. Residues: CASSLTGPLDTEAFF.

The chain joins TRBV6-1 to TRBJ2-3; 10 bases fit TRBD2. CDR1 MNHNS and CDR2 SASEGT come from the germline V gene. The length of the CDR3 is 17 residues. After removal of 3 bases from V and 2 bases from J, the junction contained 8 bases not matched to a gene. The CDR3 spells CASSDSGGPSITDTQYF. In DNA form, the CDR3 reads TGTGCCAGCAGTGATAGCGGGGGGCCGAGTATCACAGATACGCAGTATTTT.

This clonotype was counted a few times. The chain links TRBV7-9 to TRBJ1-2, with TRBD1 as a possible D gene (6 bases). V lost 6 bases and J 4 bases, leaving 12 bases between the germline ends. The CDR3 is 13 residues long. Germline assignment: CDR1 SEHNR and CDR2 FQNEAQ (reference sequence). The DNA of the CDR3 is TGTGCCAGCAGTCTGGACAGTAGCTATGGCTACACCTTC. Translation gives CASSLDSSYGYTF.

In its sample, this clonotype was seen a few times. The chain joins TRBV10-1 to TRBJ2-3; D is ambiguous. The CDR3 has 14 amino acids. With 0 bases removed from V and 2 bases from J, the gap between germline ends came to 6 bases. CDR1 WNHNN and CDR2 SYGVQD come from the germline V gene (reference sequence). The CDR3 reads CASSESIDTDTQYF. CDR3 DNA: TGCGCCAGCAGTGAGTCGATTGACACAGATACGCAGTATTTT.

V gene TRBV28 combines with J gene TRBJ2-7, with D perhaps matching TRBD1 or TRBD2 (6 bases each). Germline loops: CDR1 MDHEN, CDR2 SYDVKM. V was shortened by 7 bases and J by 0 bases, with 13 bases between the two germline ends. The CDR3 contains 14 residues. CDR3 sequence: CASTRGRNSYEQYF. CDR3 in DNA: TGTGCCAGCACCCGGGGGCGGAACTCCTACGAGCAGTACTTC.

This clonotype was detected a few times. This chain uses TRBV12-3 or TRBV12-4 with TRBJ2-7; 8 positions agree with TRBD1. The CDR3 is made up of 15 amino acids. V was pared by 7 bases and J by 2 bases, with 10 bases of the junction left unmatched. In DNA, the CDR3 is TGTGCCAGCACCTTGACCCAGGGGGCACCCTACGAGCAGTACTTC. Translation: CASTLTQGAPYEQYF.

This chain connects TRBV6-1 to TRBJ2-3; TRBD2 matches 9 bases. The V gene's germline CDR1 is MNHNS and CDR2 SASEGT. This CDR3 has 18 amino acids. With V trimmed by 5 bases and J by 4 bases, 16 bases remained unmatched. CDR3 sequence (DNA): TGTGCCAGCAGTCCTCCGTGGGCGGGGGGGGATAAGGCAGATACGCAGTATTTT. It translates to CASSPPWAGGDKADTQYF.

The chain combines TRBV6-5 with TRBJ1-4; the D is unclear. The CDR3 sequence is 16 residues long. Trimming cost V 0 bases and J 0 bases, with 8 bases left between them. The germline V gene has CDR1 MNHEY and CDR2 SVGAGI. This CDR3 reads CASSYSHGTTNEKLFF. For the CDR3, the DNA is TGTGCCAGCAGTTACTCTCATGGAACAACTAATGAAAAACTGTTTTTT.

The rearrangement uses TRBV4-1 and TRBJ2-4, with a tentative D call TRBD1 (6 bases). The J call may be faulty, since TRBJ2-7 better matches the DNA end. Germline CDR1 reads MGHRA; CDR2 reads YSYEKL. This CDR3 region has 17 residues. The CDR3 coding sequence is TGCGCCAGCAGCCAAGATCGTTCCGGGACACTCTCCTACGAGCAGTACTTC. Protein sequence: CASSQDRSGTLSYEQYF.

This clonotype has just a few counts. At one boundary the junction diverges from the germline segment, which might be a read error. J is TRBJ2-7 and V is TRBV12-3 or TRBV12-4, with TRBD2 matching over 9 bases. The CDR3 totals 14 residues. The CDR3 nucleotides read TGTGCTAGCAGTTTAGGACTAGCGAGGTACGAGCAGTACTTC. Its translation: CASSLGLARYEQYF.

The chain has TRBV18 and TRBJ2-3; the D is unclear. CDR1 KGHSH and CDR2 LQKENI come from the germline V gene. The CDR3 sequence is 13 residues long. With 0 bases removed from V and 5 bases from J, the gap between germline ends came to 6 bases. CDR3 DNA sequence: TGTGCCAGCTCACCACCTACCTTAGATACGCAGTATTTT. Its protein is CASSPPTLDTQYF.

V and J are TRBV14 and TRBJ2-5; D might be TRBD1 (6 bases). The CDR3 is 16 residues long. The ends were cut back, 4 bases at V and 1 base at J, with 16 bases in the middle. Germline V gene data show CDR1 as SGHDN and CDR2 as FVKESK. CDR3: CASSPRRGPTQETQYF. The DNA of the CDR3 is TGTGCCAGCAGCCCTCGCAGGGGACCTACCCAAGAGACCCAGTACTTC. Looking up the rest from reference TRBV14 and TRBJ2-5 gives the full variable domain: EAGVTQFPSHSVIEKGQTVTLRCDPISGHDNLYWYRRVMGKEIKFLLHFVKESKQDESGMPNNRFLAERTGGTYSTLKVQPAELEDSGVYFCASSPRRGPTQETQYFGPGTRLLVL.

This chain links TRBV20-1 with TRBJ2-1, with a weak D call TRBD2 (6 bases). V lost 0 bases and J lost 0, with 9 bases in between. The germline V gene has CDR1 DFQATT and CDR2 SNEGSKA (reference sequence). CDR3 length: 15 amino acids. CDR3 nucleotide sequence: TGCAGTGCTAGAGATGGAGGGCTCTCCTACAATGAGCAGTTCTTC. This codes for CSARDGGLSYNEQFF.

In its sample, this clonotype was seen once. The V call is TRBV5-5, the J call TRBJ1-4; 7 bases line up with TRBD1. This CDR3 spans 13 amino acids. The trim removed 4 bases at V and 7 bases at J, leaving 4 bases unmatched. Germline V gives CDR1 SGHKS, CDR2 YYEKEE (reference sequence). This CDR3 reads CASSRTGSEKLFF. CDR3 sequence (DNA): TGTGCCAGCAGCAGGACAGGAAGTGAAAAACTGTTTTTT.

The chain links TRBV7-2 to TRBJ2-1, with D maybe TRBD2 (5 bases). Trimming cost V 5 bases and J 3 bases, with 14 bases left between them. In germline, CDR1 is SGHTA, CDR2 FQGNSA. The CDR3 is 15 residues long. The CDR3 DNA follows: TGTGCCAGCAGCGCTCCTACGGGATTCTACAATGAGCAGTTCTTC. It is translated as CASSAPTGFYNEQFF.